This TCR beta chain was sequenced during a study of blood T cell repertoires in COVID-19. Clones were sequenced by immunoSEQ multiplex PCR, and TCRdb holds only the in-frame ones, with some missing. The sample records around 70,000 clones, about nine tenths being singletons. This clone has only one observation. CDR1 and CDR2 from the germline V gene are MNHNS and SASEGT. Losses at the gene ends were 3 bases for V and 2 bases for J; bases not matched to a gene: 10. The CDR3 length is 17 residues. The sequencing sample was made of peripheral blood. This receptor was obtained from a human donor in a cohort sampled during active COVID-19. This sequence joins TRBV6-1 and TRBJ2-3, with TRBD2 matching 8 bases. CDR3: CASSDRAGAWTTDTQYF. CDR3 coding DNA: TGTGCCAGCAGTGATCGAGCGGGGGCTTGGACCACAGATACGCAGTATTTT.